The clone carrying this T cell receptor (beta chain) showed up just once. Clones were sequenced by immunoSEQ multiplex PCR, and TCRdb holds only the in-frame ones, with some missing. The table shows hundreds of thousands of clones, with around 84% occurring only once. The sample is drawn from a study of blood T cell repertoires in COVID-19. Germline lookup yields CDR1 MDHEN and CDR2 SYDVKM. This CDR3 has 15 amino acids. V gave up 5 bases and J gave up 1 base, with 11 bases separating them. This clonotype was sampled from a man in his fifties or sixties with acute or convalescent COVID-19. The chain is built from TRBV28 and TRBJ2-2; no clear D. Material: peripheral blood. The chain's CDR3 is CASSLAARNTGELFF. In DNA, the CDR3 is TGTGCCAGCAGTCTCGCGGCAAGGAACACCGGGGAGCTGTTTTTT.